This T cell receptor beta chain appears in the sequencing data of a study of blood T cell repertoires in COVID-19. Study as a whole: The United States, Italy and Spain supplied acute and convalescent COVID-19 samples. Sources were T cells, B-cell-depleted T cells, or PBMCs; the material itself was cDNA or gDNA.

As handled by the study authors: How many nucleated cells were present was estimated from reference gene primer amplification. Here immunoSEQ multiplex PCR was the method, and the copy in TCRdb shows in-frame clones only, minus some. The V and J calls and clone size are taken from that table; D and trimming were inferred from the DNA. The sample has hundreds of thousands of clones, more than 75% seen once. This clonotype originated in a woman aged 50 to 60 who had recovered from COVID-19. The material sequenced was peripheral blood.

CDR3 protein: CASSPSGGPLGANVLTF. The CDR3, as DNA: TGTGCCAGCAGTCCTAGCGGGGGGCCCCTTGGGGCCAACGTCCTGACTTTC. The chain joins TRBV28 to TRBJ2-6, with 11 bases matching TRBD2. This CDR3 is built from 17 residues. V trimming: 5 bases; J trimming: 3 bases; junction bases outside the gene matches: 6. Germline V gene lookup returns CDR1 MDHEN and CDR2 SYDVKM.